The 20 T cell receptor beta chains presented below share a single source sample, sequenced in a study of shared clonotypes between healthy human individuals. Produced via immunoSEQ multiplex PCR; TCRdb's table is partial and in-frame only. Among about 2 million clones listed, over 85% were seen once. Sequencing was carried out using naive CD4+ T cells sorted from blood. Subset defined: CD45RA+ positively selected. The receptor source for this set is a young man in good health.

V and J are TRBV30 and TRBJ1-4; D unclear. From germline, CDR1 is GTSNPN and CDR2 SVGIG (reference sequence). This CDR3 is built from 14 residues. Deletions cut 1 base from V and 3 bases from J, with 9 bases between. The CDR3 nucleotides are TGTGCCTGGAGTGCCGGGATAGCTAATGAAAAACTGTTTTTT. Translated, it gives CAWSAGIANEKLFF.

The chain carries TRBV5-6 and TRBJ1-4; D not certain. The V gene's germline CDR1 is SGHDT and CDR2 YYEEEE. There are 15 residues in the CDR3. Trimming pared 0 bases from V and 8 bases from J, leaving 14 bases between. CDR3 coding DNA: TGTGCCAGCAGCTTGGCGGGGATCTACGGCGAAAAACTGTTTTTT. Protein: CASSLAGIYGEKLFF.

DNA of the CDR3: TGTGCCAGTAGTAATGTAGTGGGCACAGATACGCAGTATTTT. Its protein is CASSNVVGTDTQYF. The V and J genes are TRBV19 and TRBJ2-3, with D unclear. Germline V gene lookup returns CDR1 LNHDA and CDR2 SQIVND (reference sequence). V lost 4 bases and J lost 1, with 9 bases in between. The CDR3 contains 14 residues.

The chain couples TRBV5-1 to TRBJ2-7; 7 bases agree with TRBD1. The CDR3 consists of 14 residues. Trimming removed 4 bases from V and 4 bases from J; junction bases left unmatched: 8. CDR1 and CDR2 from the germline V gene are SGHRS and YFSETQ. As DNA, the CDR3 is TGCGCCAGCAGCATCGACAGGGTACTTTACGAGCAGTACTTC. Amino acids: CASSIDRVLYEQYF.

The chain joins TRBV7-8 to TRBJ2-5; D not resolved. There are 15 residues in the CDR3. The germline V gene encodes CDR1 SGHVS and CDR2 FQNEAQ. Trimming removed 3 bases from V and 5 bases from J, with 16 bases in between. As DNA, the CDR3 is TGTGCCAGCAGCTTGCAGGTCTCCCGTCCGGAGACCCAGTACTTC. Translated: CASSLQVSRPETQYF.

This chain uses TRBV7-9 with TRBJ2-2; 11 bases are a match to TRBD2. The germline CDR1 and CDR2 sequences are SEHNR and FQNEAQ (reference sequence). Trimming removed 1 base from V and 5 bases from J; junction bases left unmatched: 12. The CDR3 spans 19 residues. DNA for the CDR3: TGTGCCAGCAGCTTAGTAAGGGGAACTAGCGGGAGCAGGACCGGGGAGCTGTTTTTT. Encoded protein: CASSLVRGTSGSRTGELFF.

The V and J genes are TRBV7-2 and TRBJ1-1; tentatively, D is TRBD1 (6 bases). V was shortened by 5 bases and J by 3 bases, with 10 bases between the two germline ends. Germline V lookup: CDR1 SGHTA, CDR2 FQGNSA. This CDR3 contains 13 residues. The CDR3 nucleotides read TGTGCCAGCAGCCGGAGACAGGACACTGAAGCTTTCTTT. As protein: CASSRRQDTEAFF.

The V gene is TRBV28, the J gene TRBJ2-4; TRBD1 agrees at 10 bases. With 6 bases clipped from V and 0 bases from J, the junction kept 5 bases outside the gene matches. This CDR3 spans 16 amino acids. Germline CDR1 and CDR2: MDHEN and SYDVKM. The CDR3 sequence: CASSPGQGGAKNIQYF. CDR3 bases: TGTGCCAGCAGCCCTGGACAGGGGGGAGCCAAAAACATTCAGTACTTC.

The chain joins TRBV5-6 to TRBJ2-1; TRBD1 aligns across 9 bases. The J segment lost 2 bases and the V segment lost 1 base, leaving 1 base of the junction unmatched. The germline V gene has CDR1 SGHDT and CDR2 YYEEEE. The CDR3 covers 15 residues. The CDR3 DNA reads TGTGCCAGCAGCTTGACAGGGGGCGCCTACAATGAGCAGTTCTTC. It codes for CASSLTGGAYNEQFF.

V is TRBV5-1 and J is TRBJ2-5, with no clear D. Germline assignment: CDR1 SGHRS and CDR2 YFSETQ. Trimming stripped 0 bases from V and 2 bases from J, with 8 bases between. This CDR3 is built from 14 residues. CDR3 bases: TGCGCCAGCAGCTTGGATACTACTCAAGAGACCCAGTACTTC. Translation: CASSLDTTQETQYF. Complete variable domain (other parts from reference TRBV5-1 and TRBJ2-5): KAGVTQTPRYLIKTRGQQVTLSCSPISGHRSVSWYQQTPGQGLQFLFEYFSETQRNKGNFPGRFSGRQFSNSRSEMNVSTLELGDSALYLCASSLDTTQETQYFGPGTRLLVL.

The rearrangement links TRBV6-6 to TRBJ1-6; D possibly corresponds to TRBD1 (5 bases). The V end lost 7 bases, the J end lost 10 bases, and 17 bases lay between the germline ends. CDR1 and CDR2 from the germline V gene are MNHNY and SVGAGI (reference sequence). This CDR3 region has 14 residues. The CDR3 nucleotides are TGTGCCAGCAAGCAGGGTGAGACTCGGTCACCCCTCCACTTT. Residues: CASKQGETRSPLHF.

This chain uses TRBV16 with TRBJ1-6; perhaps TRBD1 as D (5 bases). Between the trimmed V and J ends, which lost 7 bases and 9 bases, there was a span of 19 bases. The CDR3 is 15 residues long. From germline, CDR1 is KGHSY and CDR2 FQNENV. DNA for the CDR3: TGTGCCAGCAAAGGAATCCGAGACAGAGGTTCACCCCTCCACTTT. Amino acid sequence: CASKGIRDRGSPLHF. Variable domain in full (rest from reference TRBV16 and TRBJ1-6): GEEVAQTPKHLVRGEGQKAKLYCAPIKGHSYVFWYQQVLKNEFKFLISFQNENVFDETGMPKERFSAKCLPNSPCSLEIQATKLEDSAVYFCASKGIRDRGSPLHFGNGTRLTVT.

The chain joins TRBV18 to TRBJ1-6; 8 bases match TRBD1. The CDR3 loop spans 16 amino acids. The V segment lost 3 bases and the J segment 7 bases; nucleotides outside the gene matches: 8. CDR1 and CDR2 from the germline V gene are KGHSH and LQKENI. The DNA for the CDR3 is TGTGCCAGCTCACCTGACACCGGGACAGGAAATTCACCCCTCCACTTT. Translation gives CASSPDTGTGNSPLHF.

V usage is TRBV18 and J usage is TRBJ2-5; the D gene is possibly TRBD2 (5 bases). CDR1 and CDR2 (germline): KGHSH, LQKENI. This CDR3 region has 13 residues. Trimming took off 7 bases at V and 2 bases at J, with 11 bases between the two ends. CDR3 region: CASFAGIQETQYF. DNA for the CDR3: TGTGCCAGCTTTGCCGGGATTCAAGAGACCCAGTACTTC.

The chain is built from TRBV7-6 and TRBJ2-7, with TRBD1 matching over 10 bases. From germline, CDR1 is SGHVS and CDR2 FNYEAQ. This CDR3 is built from 15 residues. After removal of 3 bases from V and 7 bases from J, the junction contained 9 bases not matched to a gene. The CDR3 loop reads CASSLGTGVTTEQYF. The CDR3 nucleotides are TGTGCCAGCAGCTTGGGGACAGGGGTGACTACGGAGCAGTACTTC.

The CDR3 is CSAGQAGNTEAFF. The CDR3 DNA is TGCAGCGCCGGCCAGGCAGGGAACACTGAAGCTTTCTTT. The V and J genes are TRBV29-1 and TRBJ1-1; D gene unclear. The V and J ends lost 7 bases and 1 base respectively, with 13 bases between them. Germline V lookup: CDR1 SQVTM, CDR2 ANQGSEA. This CDR3 is 13 amino acids long.

Details on this clone: Other DNA sequences of this sample code for an identical CDR3. The V gene is TRBV19, the J gene TRBJ1-5; D may be TRBD1 (5 bases). This CDR3 spans 15 amino acids. Germline lookup yields CDR1 LNHDA and CDR2 SQIVND (reference sequence). V shed 3 bases and J shed 0 bases, with 9 bases lying between them. The CDR3 region is CASSIGGASNQPQHF. In DNA form, the CDR3 reads TGTGCCAGTAGTATTGGGGGAGCTAGCAATCAGCCCCAGCATTTT.

The CDR3 sequence: CASSESRPGLAGVSSYNEQFF. CDR3 nucleotide sequence: TGTGCCAGCAGTGAAAGCCGTCCAGGACTAGCGGGAGTGAGCTCCTACAATGAGCAGTTCTTC. The V gene is TRBV6-1, the J gene TRBJ2-1; 13 nucleotides align to TRBD2. This CDR3 spans 21 amino acids. V lost 2 bases and J lost 0; bases outside the gene matches: 13. Germline CDR1 is MNHNS and CDR2 is SASEGT.

The rearrangement uses TRBV2 and TRBJ1-2; 7 nucleotides agree with TRBD1. J was trimmed by 1 base and V by 10 bases; bases with no gene match: 12. Germline CDR1 reads SNHLY; CDR2 reads FYNNEI. The CDR3 sequence is 15 residues long. In DNA, the CDR3 is TGTGCCACAAGAAATCCCGGGACAGATAACTATGGCTACACCTTC. This encodes CATRNPGTDNYGYTF.

Turning to this clone: The junction differs from germline at one of its ends, possibly a read error. The sample contains more than one DNA sequence encoding this CDR3. The chain employs TRBV18 and TRBJ1-1, with a possible D match to TRBD1 (6 bases). This CDR3 is 15 amino acids long. Germline loops: CDR1 KGHSH, CDR2 LQKENI. The CDR3 coding sequence is TGTGCCAGCTCCCCACCCGGGACATTGAACACTGAAGCTTTCTTT. Translated, it gives CASSPPGTLNTEAFF. The whole variable domain, remainder taken from reference TRBV18 and TRBJ1-1, is NAGVMQNPRHLVRRRGQEARLRCSPMKGHSHVYWYRQLPEEGLKFMVYLQKENIIDESGMPKERFSAEFPKEGPSILRIQQVVRGDSAAYFCASSPPGTLNTEAFFGQGTRLTVV.